The present TCR beta chain was sequenced within a study of vaccination effects on CD4 cells after COVID-19. Across the study: Sequencing followed a ViraFEST assay step that expanded antigen-specific CD4+ T cells with viral peptide pools. Early and late post-vaccination sampling was undertaken in a cohort of three convalescent patients. Post-vaccine draws lagged the second dose by a median of 72 days. General study points: Convalescents' post-vaccine spike-reactive clones were mainly new, vaccine-induced.

Trimming at V came to 4 bases and at J to 0 bases, leaving 7 bases not matched to a gene. CDR1 and CDR2 (germline): SGDLS, YYNGEE. The CDR3 runs 16 residues. The culture ran for about 10 days, and then CD4+ T cells were isolated. This person's SARS-CoV-2 infection, confirmed by PCR, occurred between March and December 2020. Two-dose BNT162b2 or mRNA-1273 vaccination was given to participants. Points on this clone: Its matching antigen is unknown.

Clones were sequenced by immunoSEQ multiplex PCR, and TCRdb holds only the in-frame ones, with some missing. The sample yields about 50,000 clones, about 76% seen once. The origin of this receptor is a human donor who had a prior SARS-CoV-2 infection. This chain uses TRBV9 with TRBJ2-1, with 7 bases identical to TRBD2. The sample was CD4+ T cells from PBMCs cultured without peptide, taken after COVID-19 vaccination. In DNA, the CDR3 is TGTGCCAGCAGCCCCAGACTAGCAGTCTCCTACAATGAGCAGTTCTTC. Amino acid sequence: CASSPRLAVSYNEQFF.